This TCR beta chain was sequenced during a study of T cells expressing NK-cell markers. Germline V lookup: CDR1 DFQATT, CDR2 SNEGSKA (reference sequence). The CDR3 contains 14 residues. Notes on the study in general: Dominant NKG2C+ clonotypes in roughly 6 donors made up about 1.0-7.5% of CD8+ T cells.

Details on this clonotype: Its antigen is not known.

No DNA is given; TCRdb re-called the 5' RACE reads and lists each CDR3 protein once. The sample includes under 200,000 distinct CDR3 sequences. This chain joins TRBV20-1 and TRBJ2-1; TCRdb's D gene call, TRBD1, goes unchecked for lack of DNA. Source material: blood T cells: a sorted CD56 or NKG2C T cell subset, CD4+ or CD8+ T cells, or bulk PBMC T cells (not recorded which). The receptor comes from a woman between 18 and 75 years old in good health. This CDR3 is CSAKDRVGYNEQFF.